Described below is a single T cell receptor beta chain sequence and its context. Trimming removed 0 bases from V and 4 bases from J, with 15 bases in between. CDR1 and CDR2 (germline): SGHVS, FNYEAQ. This CDR3 contains 16 residues. This specimen comes from a study of control samples from healthy donors and cancer patients. Only in-frame clones appear in the TCRdb table, and some are missing; sequencing was by immunoSEQ multiplex PCR. The sample lists approximately 97,000 clones, about 90% seen once, with about 2.5% in the top ten. The rearrangement uses TRBV7-6 and TRBJ1-1; tentatively, D is TRBD1 (6 bases). The receptor comes from a woman aged 18-29 years in good health. Sequences were obtained from blood. The CDR3 loop is CASSLAGGALTTEAFF. The CDR3 DNA follows: TGTGCCAGCAGCTTAGCGGGGGGGGCGTTGACCACTGAAGCTTTCTTT.